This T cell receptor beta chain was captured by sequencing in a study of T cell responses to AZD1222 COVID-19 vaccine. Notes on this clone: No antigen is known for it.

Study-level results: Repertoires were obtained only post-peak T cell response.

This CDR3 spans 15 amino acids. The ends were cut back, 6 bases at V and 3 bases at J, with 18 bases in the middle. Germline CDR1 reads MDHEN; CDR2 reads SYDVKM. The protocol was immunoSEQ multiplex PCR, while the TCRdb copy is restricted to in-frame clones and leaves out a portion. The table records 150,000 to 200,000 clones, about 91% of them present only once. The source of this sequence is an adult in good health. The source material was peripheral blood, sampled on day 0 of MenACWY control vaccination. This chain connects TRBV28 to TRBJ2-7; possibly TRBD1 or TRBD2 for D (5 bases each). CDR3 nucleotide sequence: TGTGCCAGCAGCCCGGCGACGGGACCCTTCTACGAGCAGTACTTC. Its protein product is CASSPATGPFYEQYF.